This T cell receptor beta chain was observed in a study of T cell responses to AZD1222 COVID-19 vaccine. On this clone itself: Antigen specificity is unknown.

Germline V gene lookup returns CDR1 MGHDK and CDR2 SYGVNS. The CDR3 is 11 amino acids. Trimming stripped 4 bases from V and 10 bases from J, with 10 bases between. Data came from immunoSEQ multiplex PCR; TCRdb stores just in-frame clones and leaves some out. This table holds around 120,000 clones, 70% to 90% found once. Study-level points and caveats: Following two doses of AZD1222, Spike-specific TCR breadth and depth rose.

The source was peripheral blood, collected on day 0 of AZD1222 vaccination. V is TRBV25-1 and J is TRBJ1-2, with D uncertain. The TCR comes from an adult in good health. CDR3 amino acids: CASSVGPYYTF. CDR3 nucleotide sequence: TGTGCCAGCAGTGTCGGCCCATACTACACCTTC.